This T cell receptor beta chain was found in a study of T cells after yellow fever vaccination (dated by TCRdb to between 2018 and 2021). For context, the study as a whole: The SMART-Seq v4 Ultra Low Input RNA kit was used to prepare libraries from fractions with low cell numbers. Blood was collected at multiple timepoints before and after primary and secondary immunization, and bulk PBMC replicates and cell subsets were isolated. Two healthy male donors made up the cohort, one aged 18 to 29 years and the other aged 30 to 40 years. Bulk TCR alpha and beta repertoires were sequenced longitudinally to track T-cell clones before and after primary and booster YFV17D yellow fever vaccination.

Findings and caveats that apply to the study as a whole: Only a couple of donors were included in the study, so the extent to which the findings can be generalized is limited. The secondary T-cell response was weaker than the primary response but faster, peaking on day 5 instead of day 15. A small fraction of clonotypes appeared in both the CD4 and CD8 compartments, likely as a result of convergent recombination. Most clones expanded after primary vaccination (around 96% of CD4 and 88% of CD8) were re-detected after the booster, suggesting that broad memory maintenance occurred. FACS-sorted repertoires could contain abundant contaminating clonotypes from the bulk population, so computational filtering was required.

The sequencer was an Illumina NovaSeq 6000. TCR cDNA was synthesized by 5'RACE template switching, through which a universal primer site and unique molecular identifiers were introduced. Priming of cDNA synthesis was performed from both the TCR alpha and TCR beta constant segments. Library amplification used two PCR steps, and the second PCR step added sample barcodes and sequencing adapters. Sequencing of libraries was done on Illumina HiSeq 2500 (2x100 bp) or NovaSeq (2x150 bp). The study's processing was this. MIGEC handled demultiplexing of reads and collapsing into UMI consensus sequences, while MiXCR performed V(D)J alignment. Vaccine-responding clonotypes were identified with edgeR using replicate PBMC samples, with FDR below 0.01 and a log2 fold change above 5 up to day 15 being required. Each bulk clonotype was labeled CD4 or CD8 based on which sequenced repertoire, CD4 or CD8, contained the clonotype at higher abundance. TCRdb trimmed the raw reads at Q25, called clones with MiXCR and kept productive beta chains. Each record represents a unique CDR3 protein, reported with the most common genes and DNA among its rows. TCRdb assigned the V and J calls; the authors' analysis was not used. Across this sample there are around 310,000 distinct CDR3 sequences, with more than 3% seen only once. About a quarter of the sample belongs to the ten largest clones.

Per the publication, the treatment or condition label means: live attenuated yellow fever vaccine strain. At each blood-draw timepoint, two biological replicates of bulk PBMCs were collected. PBMCs were isolated from peripheral blood using a standard Ficoll-Paque protocol. TriZol was used to extract RNA from bulk PBMCs, CD4 and CD8 fractions, and dextramer-positive and dextramer-negative fractions. Per the germline V gene, SQVTM is the CDR1 and ANQGSEA is the CDR2. The cysteine opens and the phenylalanine closes a CDR3 of 14 amino acids. Only the CDR3 region is kept as DNA, spanning 42 bases read in frame from base 1. The V and J ends are trimmed by 7 bases and 6 bases, leaving 18 bases between them. This clonotype came up many times. Its antigen is unknown. No much larger clonotype is one base removed from it; base qualities were not supplied.

The sequenced sample was PBMCs, obtained on the day of the yellow fever booster vaccination. The source of this sequence is a man younger than 30 who received the YFV17D yellow fever vaccine. In this chain, TRBV29-1 is recombined with TRBJ1-4, with TRBD1 as a weak D call on 6 bases. The nucleotide sequence reads as follows: TGCAGCGGCCGTCGCGGGGGCGCGGATGAAAAACTGTTTTTT. The translation is CSGRRGGADEKLFF.